The present T cell receptor beta chain was sequenced within a study of T-cell memory formation after mild COVID-19 (dated by TCRdb to 2020 to 2022). Background for the entire study: TCR sequence clusters from the two donors were found to be largely donor specific. Two young, previously healthy adult volunteers made up the cohort, one male and one female. In a couple of donors, T-cell clones that expanded and contracted after mild COVID-19 were followed by sequencing TCRalpha and TCRbeta repertoires longitudinally. Beyond this particular receptor, the publication reports: SARS-CoV-2 specificity was not confirmed for the second-wave clones peaking on day 37. The detection of some responding clones in pre-infection memory suggests that pre-existing cross-reactive memory T cells joined the SARS-CoV-2 response. Contracting CD4+ clones were found mainly in CM and EM memory subsets, while CD8+ clones were enriched in EMRA. The study included only a couple of mild cases, and larger cohorts that include severe cases with pre-infection samples were judged to be necessary. Clones contracting from day 15 to 85 had balanced CD4/CD8 phenotypes, while a second wave expanding from day 15 to 37 was biased towards CD4+.

Sequenced using an Illumina NovaSeq 6000. cDNA libraries for TCRalpha and TCRbeta were prepared by 5'RACE using constant-segment primers, with sample barcodes and unique molecular identifiers added. Trizol reagent was used to extract RNA from every sample. Libraries were amplified in two PCR steps, with a second sample barcode and Illumina TruSeq adapters added in the second step. Sequencing of the libraries was done on an Illumina NovaSeq, producing 2 x 150 bp paired-end reads. As for the authors' bioinformatics: Reads were demultiplexed and collapsed into UMI-guided consensus sequences with migec v1.2.7. Using mixcr v2.1.11, UMI consensuses were aligned to TRA and TRB V and J templates and then assembled into clonotypes. A clonotype was counted as expanded or contracted only if both edgeR and NoisET called the change significant, with noise models trained on biological replicates. edgeR calls used a false discovery rate-adjusted p below 0.01 and a log2 fold-change threshold of 1. PCA with hierarchical clustering of max-normalized trajectories of the 1000 most abundant clonotypes was used as exploratory dynamics analysis. Separately sequenced CD4+ and CD8+ repertoires were used to assign a CD4 or CD8 phenotype to each responding clone. Starting from the raw public reads, TCRdb applied fastp trimming at Q25, assembled clones with MiXCR and retained in-frame beta chains. Every entry covers one CDR3 protein and lists the most common genes and DNA from its rows. V and J calls and clone size were set by TCRdb, not the authors. Present in this sample are about 420,000 distinct CDR3 sequences, 23% of which were seen just once. Clones ranked in the top ten supply about an eighth of the sample.

The germline V gene yields MNHEY for CDR1 and SVGAGI for CDR2. After removal of 2 bases from V and 6 bases from J, the junction retains 2 bases not matched to a gene. Including the terminal cysteine and phenylalanine, the CDR3 comprises 13 residues. Here the CDR3 DNA is all that survives: 39 bases in frame from base 1. In regard to this clonotype: Its antigen is not yet known. The record has no base qualities; no much larger clone is one base away.

Ficoll-Paque density gradient centrifugation was the method used to isolate PBMCs. This sequence originates from an adult woman who had mild COVID-19 (a few samples of this study predate the infection). The sample titles of this study are shuffled in the database, so cell type and time point are left out; the donor was told from shared clones. The V and J segments used are TRBV6-5 and TRBJ2-7, and 9 bases in between align with TRBD1. Sequencing input: PBMCs or a T cell subset sorted from them (not recorded which). The nucleotides read TGTGCCAGCAGTTACGGACAGGGGTTCGAGCAGTACTTC. This yields the protein CASSYGQGFEQYF.